The TCR beta chain described here comes from a study of T cell responses to AZD1222 COVID-19 vaccine. As for this clone: Its target is unknown.

Germline loops: CDR1 MNHEY, CDR2 SVGEGT. V lost 5 bases to trimming and J lost 0 bases, with 14 bases between them. This CDR3 is 16 amino acids long. This table comes from immunoSEQ multiplex PCR, and its TCRdb copy is limited to in-frame clones, with some not included. This table holds around 99,000 clones, approximately 90% found once. Study-level results: AZD1222 recipients seropositive at baseline numbered only six.

Sequenced here: peripheral blood, sampled 28 days after the second AZD1222 dose. The genes are TRBV6-2 or TRBV6-3 and TRBJ2-4; D gene ambiguous. This sequence was found in an adult who received the AZD1222 COVID-19 vaccine. CDR3 DNA sequence: TGTGCCAGCAGTCCCCGATACAATCTAGCCAAAAACATTCAGTACTTC. This gives the protein CASSPRYNLAKNIQYF.